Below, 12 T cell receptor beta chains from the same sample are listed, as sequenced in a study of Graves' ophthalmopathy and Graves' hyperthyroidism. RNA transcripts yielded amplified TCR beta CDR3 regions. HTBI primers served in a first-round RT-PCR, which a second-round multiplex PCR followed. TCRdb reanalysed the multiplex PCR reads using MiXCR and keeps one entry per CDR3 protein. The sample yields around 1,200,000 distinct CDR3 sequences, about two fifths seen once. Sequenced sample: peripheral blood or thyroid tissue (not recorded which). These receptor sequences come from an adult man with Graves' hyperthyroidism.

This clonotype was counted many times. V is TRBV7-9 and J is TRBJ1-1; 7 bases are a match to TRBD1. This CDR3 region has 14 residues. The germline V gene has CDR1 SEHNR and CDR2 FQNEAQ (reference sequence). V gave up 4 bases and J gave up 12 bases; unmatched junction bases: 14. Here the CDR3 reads CASSSTGGDRATFF. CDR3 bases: TGTGCCAGCAGCTCAACCGGAGGAGACAGGGCTACTTTCTTT.

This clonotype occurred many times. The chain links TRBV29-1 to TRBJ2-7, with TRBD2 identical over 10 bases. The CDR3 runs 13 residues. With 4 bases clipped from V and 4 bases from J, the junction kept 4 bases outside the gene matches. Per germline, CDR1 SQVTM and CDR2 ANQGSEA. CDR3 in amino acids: CSVGAGGPYEQYF. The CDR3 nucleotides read TGCAGCGTTGGAGCGGGGGGGCCGTACGAGCAGTACTTC.

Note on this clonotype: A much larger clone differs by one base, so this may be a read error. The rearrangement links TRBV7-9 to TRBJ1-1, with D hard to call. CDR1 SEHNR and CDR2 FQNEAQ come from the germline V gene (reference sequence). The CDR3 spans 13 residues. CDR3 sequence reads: CAGSWAVNTEAFF. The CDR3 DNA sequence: TGTGCCGGCAGCTGGGCCGTGAACACTGAAGCTTTCTTT.

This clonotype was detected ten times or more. This CDR3 is CASRDPVIGGDEAFF. CDR3 coding DNA: TGTGCCAGCAGGGATCCGGTAATAGGGGGCGATGAAGCTTTCTTT. The chain is built from TRBV2 and TRBJ1-1, with 7 bases lining up with TRBD1. V dropped 6 bases and J dropped 7; count of bases not matched to a gene: 14. Per germline, CDR1 SNHLY and CDR2 FYNNEI. CDR3 length: 15 amino acids.

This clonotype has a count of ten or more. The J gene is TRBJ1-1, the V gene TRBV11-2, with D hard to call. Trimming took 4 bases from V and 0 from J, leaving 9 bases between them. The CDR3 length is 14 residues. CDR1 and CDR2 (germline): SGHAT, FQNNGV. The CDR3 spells CASSSSTLNTEAFF. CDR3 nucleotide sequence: TGTGCCAGCAGCTCCTCGACGCTGAACACTGAAGCTTTCTTT.

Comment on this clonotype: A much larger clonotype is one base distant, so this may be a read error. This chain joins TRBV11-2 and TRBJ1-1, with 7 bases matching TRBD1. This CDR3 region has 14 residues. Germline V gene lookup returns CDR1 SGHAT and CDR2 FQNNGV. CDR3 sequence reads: CASSLVQGITETFF. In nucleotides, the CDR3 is TGTGCCAGCAGCTTGGTACAGGGGATCACTGAAACTTTCTTT.

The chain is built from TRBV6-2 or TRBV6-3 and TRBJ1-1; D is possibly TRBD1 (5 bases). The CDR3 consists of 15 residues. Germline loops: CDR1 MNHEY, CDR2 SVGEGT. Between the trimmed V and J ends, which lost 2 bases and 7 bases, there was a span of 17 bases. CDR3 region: CASSYLSGTSDEAFF. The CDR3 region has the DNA TGTGCCAGCAGTTACCTGTCAGGGACGAGCGATGAAGCTTTCTTT.

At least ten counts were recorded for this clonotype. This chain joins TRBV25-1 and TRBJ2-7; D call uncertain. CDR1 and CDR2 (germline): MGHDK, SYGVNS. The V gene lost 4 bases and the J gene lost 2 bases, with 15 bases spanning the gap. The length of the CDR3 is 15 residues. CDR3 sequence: CASSAPGRGTYEQYF. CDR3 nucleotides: TGTGCCAGCAGTGCACCGGGCCGTGGAACCTACGAGCAGTACTTC.

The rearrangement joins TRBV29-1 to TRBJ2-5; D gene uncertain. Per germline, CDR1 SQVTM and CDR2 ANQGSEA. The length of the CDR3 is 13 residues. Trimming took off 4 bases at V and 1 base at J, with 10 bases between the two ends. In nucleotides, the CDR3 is TGCAGCGTTGTCGACCGCTTCCAAGAGACCCAGTACTTC. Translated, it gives CSVVDRFQETQYF.

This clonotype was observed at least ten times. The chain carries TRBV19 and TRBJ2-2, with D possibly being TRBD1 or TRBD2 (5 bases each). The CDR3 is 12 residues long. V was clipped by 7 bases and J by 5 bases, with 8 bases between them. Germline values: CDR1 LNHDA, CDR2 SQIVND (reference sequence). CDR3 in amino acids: CASIRETGELFF. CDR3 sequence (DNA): TGTGCCAGTATCAGGGAGACCGGGGAGCTGTTTTTT.

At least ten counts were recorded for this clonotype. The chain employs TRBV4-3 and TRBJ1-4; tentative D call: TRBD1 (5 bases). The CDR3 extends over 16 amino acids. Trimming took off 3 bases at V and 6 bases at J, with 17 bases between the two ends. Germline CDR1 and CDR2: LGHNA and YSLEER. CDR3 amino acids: CASSHRLQQGYEKLFF. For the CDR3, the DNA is TGCGCCAGCAGCCACCGTCTCCAGCAGGGTTATGAAAAACTGTTTTTT.

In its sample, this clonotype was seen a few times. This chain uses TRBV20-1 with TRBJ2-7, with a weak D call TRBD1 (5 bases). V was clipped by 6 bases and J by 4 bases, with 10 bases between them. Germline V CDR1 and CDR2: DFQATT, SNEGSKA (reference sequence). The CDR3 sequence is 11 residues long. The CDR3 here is CSAGQYYEQYF. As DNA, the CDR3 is TGCAGTGCGGGGCAATATTACGAGCAGTACTTC.